This passage covers 5 T cell receptor beta chains from one sample sequenced in a study of tumor-infiltrating lymphocytes in primary liver carcinoma. The input was around 530 ng total RNA; TCR beta cDNA was made from it with a constant-region primer. ARM-PCR was slightly modified, and three nested multiplex PCR rounds with it gave rise to the TCR beta libraries. TRBV1-TRBV30 forward and Cbeta reverse primers drove the first two approximately 11-cycle rounds. Via MiXCR, TCRdb re-called the multiplex PCR reads, giving one row per CDR3 protein. The sample has approximately 340,000 distinct CDR3 sequences, roughly 61% seen once. Unsorted whole blood served as the source of blood RNA, and germline DNA was extracted as well. Sequencing was done on a sample of peripheral blood. These TCRs come from a man aged 35 to 55 with primary liver carcinoma and hepatitis B virus infection.

Points on this clonotype: The conserved phenylalanine or tryptophan normally closing the CDR3 is absent here, so this likely arose from a read error. The J gene is TRBJ1-1, the V gene TRBV11-2, with D possibly TRBD1 on 5 matching bases. Germline V gene sequence: CDR1 SGHAT, CDR2 FQNNGV. This CDR3 contains 14 residues. As DNA, the CDR3 is TGTGCCAGCAGCTTCGGGGGACCATACACTGTAGCTTTCTCT. Translating gives CASSFGGPYTVAFS.

A word on this clonotype: One junction end does not reproduce the germline sequence, and a read error may be involved. J is TRBJ2-1 and V is TRBV10-3; TRBD2 aligns across 8 bases. The CDR3 spans 13 residues. In germline, CDR1 is ENHRY, CDR2 SYGVKD. CDR3 region: CTIRMTSEGGQFF. CDR3 in DNA: TGTACCATCAGGATGACTAGCGAGGGTGGGCAGTTCTTC.

This clonotype was observed at least ten times. The chain has TRBV4-1 and TRBJ2-2, with 10 bases matching TRBD1. Germline CDR1 MGHRA, CDR2 YSYEKL. V lost 6 bases, J lost 3 bases, and 4 bases stayed unmatched. This CDR3 is 15 amino acids long. The CDR3 nucleotides read TGCGCCAGCAGTGGACAGGGGGGCTACACCGGGGAGCTGTTTTTT. It translates to CASSGQGGYTGELFF.

About this clonotype itself: A read error may account for a junction end that differs from germline. The chain carries TRBV6-2 or TRBV6-3 and TRBJ2-1, with 14 bases aligning to TRBD2. CDR3 size: 15 residues. Germline loops: CDR1 MNHEY, CDR2 SVGEGT. The CDR3 here is CVSTKGTSGSSRIVF. The CDR3 region has the DNA TGTGTCAGCACCAAAGGGACTAGCGGGAGTTCTAGGATTGTCTTC.

This clonotype showed up many times. This chain links TRBV4-1 with TRBJ1-6, with D tentatively TRBD1 (5 bases). The CDR3 is 15 residues long. V was cut by 4 bases and J by 7 bases, with 14 bases left in between. CDR1 is MGHRA, CDR2 YSYEKL, per germline. This chain's CDR3 is CASSPLGGRNSPLHF. The CDR3 bases are TGCGCCAGCAGCCCCCTTGGGGGTCGGAATTCACCCCTCCACTTT.